This section outlines one T cell receptor beta chain sequence together with its context. This sample is part of a study of T cells after somatic rescue of genetic block. V lost 7 bases and J lost 5, with 6 bases in between. Looked up from germline, CDR1 is SGHTA and CDR2 is FQGNSA. The CDR3 has 12 amino acids. Sequenced by immunoSEQ multiplex PCR; TCRdb stores in-frame clones only, minus some. The table has 110,000 or so clones, about nine tenths seen once; the top ten hold around 1.5%. The chain joins TRBV7-2 to TRBJ1-6; no clear D gene. The TCR originated in a young woman. The material sequenced was peripheral blood mononuclear cells (PBMCs). The CDR3, as DNA: TGTGCCAGCACCCGGAATAATTCACCCCTCCACTTT. Protein sequence: CASTRNNSPLHF.